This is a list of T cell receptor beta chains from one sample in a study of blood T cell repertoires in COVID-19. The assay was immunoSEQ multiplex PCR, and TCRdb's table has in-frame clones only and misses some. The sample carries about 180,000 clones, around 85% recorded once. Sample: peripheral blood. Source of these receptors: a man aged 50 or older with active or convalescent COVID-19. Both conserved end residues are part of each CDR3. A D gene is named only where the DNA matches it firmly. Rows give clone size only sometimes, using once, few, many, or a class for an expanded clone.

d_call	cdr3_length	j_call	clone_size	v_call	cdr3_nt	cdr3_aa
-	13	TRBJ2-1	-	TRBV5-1	TGCGCCAGCAGCCCCGGCCGGGACAATGAGCAGTTCTTC	CASSPGRDNEQFF
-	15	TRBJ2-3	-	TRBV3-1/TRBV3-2	TGTGCCACTCAAGCCGGGGGACTTAGCACAGATACGCAGTATTTT	CATQAGGLSTDTQYF
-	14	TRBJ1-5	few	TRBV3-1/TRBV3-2	TGTGCCAGCAGCCAAGCGTTTGGGGCTCAGCCCCAGCATTTT	CASSQAFGAQPQHF
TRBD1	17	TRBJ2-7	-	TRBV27	TGTGCCAGCCACCCGACAGGGGGCAGAAAACTTGAATACGAGCAGTACTTC	CASHPTGGRKLEYEQYF
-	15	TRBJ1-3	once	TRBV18	TGTGCCAGCTCACCAGCCTCCACTTCTGGAAACACCATATATTTT	CASSPASTSGNTIYF
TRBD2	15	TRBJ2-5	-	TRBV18	TGTGCCAGCTCACCACGACTAGCGGACCAAGAGACCCAGTACTTC	CASSPRLADQETQYF
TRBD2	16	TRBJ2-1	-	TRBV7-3	TGTGCCAGCAGCCCTTACGTAGCGGGAGGCCAAGATGAGCAGTTCTTC	CASSPYVAGGQDEQFF
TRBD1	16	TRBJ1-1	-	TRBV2	TGTGCCAGCATTCCCCCGGGACAGACCATGAACACTGAAGCTTTCTTT	CASIPPGQTMNTEAFF
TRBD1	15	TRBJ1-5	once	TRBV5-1	TGCGCCAGCAGCATGGGACAGGGGGTCGGTCAGCCCCAGCATTTT	CASSMGQGVGQPQHF
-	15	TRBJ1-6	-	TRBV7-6	TGTGCCAGCAGCTTAGCGGGAGGTCATAATTCACCCCTCCACTTT	CASSLAGGHNSPLHF
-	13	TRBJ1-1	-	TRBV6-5	TGTGCCAACCGGCCGGGGTCGAACACTGAAGCTTTCTTT	CANRPGSNTEAFF
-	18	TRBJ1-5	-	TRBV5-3	TGTGCCAGAAGCTCCCACTTACCTACTGACAGGAACAATCAGCCCCAGCATTTT	CARSSHLPTDRNNQPQHF
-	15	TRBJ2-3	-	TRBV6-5	TGTGCCAGCAAAAAAGGGGCGGTGGGCACAGATACGCAGTATTTT	CASKKGAVGTDTQYF
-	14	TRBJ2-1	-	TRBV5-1	TGCGCCAGCAGCTTATCGAGGGCGGACAATGAGCAGTTCTTC	CASSLSRADNEQFF
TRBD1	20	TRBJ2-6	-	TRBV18	TGTGCCAGCTCATCAAATACCGGGACAGGGTTTCTCTCTGGGGCCAACGTCCTGACTTTC	CASSSNTGTGFLSGANVLTF
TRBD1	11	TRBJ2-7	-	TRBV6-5	TGTGCCACCGGGACAGAGTACGAGCAGTACTTC	CATGTEYEQYF
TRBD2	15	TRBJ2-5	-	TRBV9	TGTGCCAGCAGCGTAGGGGGACTAGGAGGAGAGACCCAGTACTTC	CASSVGGLGGETQYF
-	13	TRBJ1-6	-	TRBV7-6	TGTGCCAGCAGCTACAGGGACAATTCACCCCTCCACTTT	CASSYRDNSPLHF
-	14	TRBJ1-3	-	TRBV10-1	TGCGCCAGCAGTGAGGGAGCCTCTGGAAACACCATATATTTT	CASSEGASGNTIYF
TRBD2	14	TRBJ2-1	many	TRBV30	TGTGCCTGGAATTGGGGAGGGGTGTGGAATGAGCAGTTCTTC	CAWNWGGVWNEQFF
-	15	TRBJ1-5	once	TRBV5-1	TGCGCCAGCAGCTTGGGTGGAGGGGTGAATCAGCCCCAGCATTTT	CASSLGGGVNQPQHF
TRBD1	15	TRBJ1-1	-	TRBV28	TGTGCCAGCAGTCTCTGGACAGGGGGCACCACTGAAGCTTTCTTT	CASSLWTGGTTEAFF